These T cell receptor beta chains were read from a single sample in a study of blood T cell repertoires in COVID-19. Measured with immunoSEQ multiplex PCR; TCRdb has only the in-frame clones, and not every one. The profile shows 23,000 or so clones, 75% to 95% of them singletons. The sample was peripheral blood. Receptors originate from a woman aged 65 to 85 with active COVID-19. The CDR3 runs from the conserved cysteine through the conserved F or W. A D gene is named only where the DNA matches it firmly. Only part of the rows carry a size: once, few, many, or a class if the clone is expanded.

TRBJ2-1 | TRBV10-1 | NA | NA | CASSYQQGSEQFF | TGCGCCAGCAGTTACCAACAGGGTAGTGAGCAGTTCTTC
TRBJ2-5 | TRBV9 | NA | TRBD2 | CASSVGSSGNQETQYF | TGTGCCAGCAGCGTAGGAAGTAGCGGGAACCAAGAGACCCAGTACTTC
TRBJ2-7 | TRBV2 | NA | NA | CASKVGQSSYEQYF | TGTGCCAGCAAGGTCGGACAGAGCTCCTACGAGCAGTACTTC
TRBJ2-7 | TRBV5-4 | NA | TRBD1 | CASSGTGGYEQYF | TGTGCCAGCAGCGGGACAGGGGGCTACGAGCAGTACTTC
TRBJ1-5 | TRBV24-1 | NA | NA | CATSGGGSNQPQHF | TGTGCCACCTCCGGCGGGGGTAGCAATCAGCCCCAGCATTTT
TRBJ2-7 | TRBV6-5 | NA | TRBD2 | CASSLLLAGGSEQYF | TGTGCCAGCAGTTTACTCCTAGCGGGAGGGTCCGAGCAGTACTTC
TRBJ2-3 | TRBV5-6 | few | TRBD2 | CASSPWGSGVDTQYF | TGTGCCAGCAGCCCGTGGGGTAGCGGGGTGGATACGCAGTATTTT
TRBJ2-5 | TRBV3-1/TRBV3-2 | once | NA | CASSQGTAQETQYF | TGTGCCAGCAGCCAAGGAACAGCCCAAGAGACCCAGTACTTC
TRBJ2-5 | TRBV4-2 | NA | TRBD1 | CASSHGGQGETQYF | TGTGCCAGCAGCCACGGGGGACAGGGAGAGACCCAGTACTTC
TRBJ1-1 | TRBV5-4 | NA | TRBD1 | CASASSRGPEAFF | TGTGCCAGCGCGAGCTCCAGGGGGCCTGAAGCTTTCTTT
TRBJ2-7 | TRBV7-9 | NA | NA | CASSEVRGGHYEQYF | TGTGCCAGCAGCGAAGTCCGGGGAGGCCACTACGAGCAGTACTTC
TRBJ2-2 | TRBV5-6 | once | NA | CASSLSGGARELFF | TGTGCCAGCAGCCTCTCTGGGGGGGCGAGGGAGCTGTTTTTT
TRBJ2-6 | TRBV5-1 | NA | NA | CASSLDRRSSGANVLTF | TGCGCCAGCAGCTTGGATAGAAGGAGCTCTGGGGCCAACGTCCTGACTTTC
TRBJ2-5 | TRBV11-3 | NA | TRBD2 | CASSLDGAGGQETQYF | TGTGCCAGCAGCTTAGATGGAGCGGGAGGACAAGAGACCCAGTACTTC
TRBJ1-1 | TRBV4-1 | NA | NA | CASSPTPRGSLEAFF | TGCGCCAGCAGCCCCACTCCGCGGGGGTCCCTTGAAGCTTTCTTT
TRBJ2-3 | TRBV7-2 | NA | NA | CASSLQFTDTTQYF | TGTGCCAGCAGCTTGCAGTTCACAGATACGACGCAGTATTTT
TRBJ1-3 | TRBV28 | NA | TRBD1 | CASSSPDRVGNTIYF | TGTGCCAGCAGTTCCCCCGACAGGGTAGGAAACACCATATATTTT
TRBJ2-5 | TRBV7-2 | NA | TRBD1 | CASRWTGGLETQYF | TGTGCCAGCAGATGGACAGGTGGCTTGGAGACCCAGTACTTC
TRBJ2-2 | TRBV2 | once | TRBD1 | CASRTQTGGRELFF | TGTGCCAGCAGGACCCAAACAGGGGGCCGGGAGCTGTTTTTT
TRBJ2-7 | TRBV12-3/TRBV12-4 | NA | NA | CASNRMAGDEQYF | TGTGCCAGCAACAGGATGGCTGGGGACGAGCAGTACTTC
TRBJ1-1 | TRBV4-1 | few | NA | CASSPRGGTEAFF | TGCGCCAGCTCCCCGCGGGGGGGAACTGAAGCTTTCTTT
TRBJ2-2 | TRBV7-2 | NA | TRBD2 | CASSRGTSGRAAGELFF | TGTGCCAGCAGCCGCGGGACTAGCGGGAGGGCCGCCGGGGAGCTGTTTTTT
TRBJ2-6 | TRBV18 | once | TRBD1 | CASSPRPGQSSGANVLTF | TGTGCCAGCTCACCGCGACCGGGACAGAGCTCTGGGGCCAACGTCCTGACTTTC
TRBJ2-4 | TRBV4-2 | NA | NA | CASSQGATDQNIQYF | TGTGCCAGCAGCCAAGGGGCGACAGACCAAAACATTCAGTACTTC
TRBJ2-5 | TRBV15 | NA | TRBD1 | CATSSFGQGALQETQYF | TGTGCCACCAGCAGTTTTGGACAGGGGGCTTTACAAGAGACCCAGTACTTC
TRBJ1-5 | TRBV5-1 | NA | NA | CASSLGVPYQPQHF | TGCGCCAGCAGCTTAGGGGTTCCTTATCAGCCCCAGCATTTT
TRBJ1-5 | TRBV28 | NA | NA | CASSLDGSQGYQPQHF | TGTGCCAGCAGTTTAGACGGGTCGCAGGGCTATCAGCCCCAGCATTTT
TRBJ1-1 | TRBV28 | NA | NA | CASSFFGQPNTEAFF | TGTGCCAGCAGTTTTTTCGGACAGCCGAACACTGAAGCTTTCTTT
TRBJ2-7 | TRBV5-1 | NA | NA | CASSFGGYEQYF | TGCGCCAGCAGCTTCGGGGGCTACGAGCAGTACTTC
TRBJ2-7 | TRBV28 | NA | TRBD2 | CASRRRTSGSSYEQYF | TGTGCCAGCAGGAGGCGGACTAGCGGGAGTAGCTACGAGCAGTACTTC
TRBJ2-1 | TRBV19 | NA | NA | CASSISGASSYNEQFF | TGTGCCAGTAGTATTAGCGGAGCTAGCTCCTACAATGAGCAGTTCTTC
TRBJ1-5 | TRBV28 | NA | TRBD1 | CASSPPGQGSWQPQHF | TGTGCCAGCAGTCCACCGGGACAGGGAAGTTGGCAGCCCCAGCATTTT
TRBJ2-3 | TRBV18 | NA | NA | CASSDRSTDTQYF | TGTGCCAGCTCAGACAGAAGCACAGATACGCAGTATTTT
TRBJ1-1 | TRBV19 | NA | NA | CASINRRGNLEAFF | TGTGCCAGTATAAATCGAAGGGGCAACCTTGAAGCTTTCTTT
TRBJ2-4 | TRBV28 | NA | NA | CATSGLAKNIQYF | TGTGCCACCTCAGGACTAGCCAAAAACATTCAGTACTTC
TRBJ2-1 | TRBV19 | NA | TRBD2 | CASSLGLAGVRKQFF | TGTGCCAGTAGTTTGGGACTAGCGGGAGTAAGGAAGCAGTTCTTC
TRBJ1-3 | TRBV9 | NA | NA | CASSVEGISGNTIYF | TGTGCCAGCAGCGTAGAGGGGATCTCTGGAAACACCATATATTTT